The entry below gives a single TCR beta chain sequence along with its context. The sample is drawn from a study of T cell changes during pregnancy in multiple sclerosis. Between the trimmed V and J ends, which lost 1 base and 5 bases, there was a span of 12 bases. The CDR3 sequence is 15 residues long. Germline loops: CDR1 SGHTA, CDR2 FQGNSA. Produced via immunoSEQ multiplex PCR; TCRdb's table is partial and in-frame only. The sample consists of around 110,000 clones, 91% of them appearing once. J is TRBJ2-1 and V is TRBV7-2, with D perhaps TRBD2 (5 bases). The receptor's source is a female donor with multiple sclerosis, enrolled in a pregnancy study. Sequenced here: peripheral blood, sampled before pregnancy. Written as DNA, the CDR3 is TGTGCCAGCAGCTTAGTTTTTTCTAGCAACAATGAGCAGTTCTTC. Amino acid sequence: CASSLVFSSNNEQFF.